The 26 T cell receptor beta chains in this list originate from one sample, sequenced in a study of blood T cells in healthy people across ages. Using a J-beta primer mix together with a sample-barcoded 5' primer, a second PCR was run for about 7 to 12 cycles. TCRdb re-derived calls from the 5' RACE reads in MiXCR, one entry per CDR3 protein. The profile shows about 900,000 distinct CDR3 sequences, approximately 49% of them singletons. Sample: blood. The receptors come from a man in his thirties or forties in good health.

The CDR3 DNA reads TGCAGTGCTAGAGCCTATTCCACAGATACGCAGTATTTT. Translated, it gives CSARAYSTDTQYF. This chain connects TRBV20-1 to TRBJ2-3; no firm D call. Per germline, CDR1 DFQATT and CDR2 SNEGSKA (reference sequence). Trimming took 1 base from V and 2 from J, leaving 7 bases between them. The CDR3 is 13 residues long.

V gene TRBV2 combines with J gene TRBJ2-1; TRBD2 is a possible D gene (7 bases). Germline assignment: CDR1 SNHLY and CDR2 FYNNEI. V was shortened by 8 bases and J by 5 bases, with 16 bases between the two germline ends. There are 14 residues in the CDR3. CDR3 region: CASFIAGGHNEQFF. The CDR3 DNA follows: TGTGCCAGCTTTATTGCCGGGGGGCACAATGAGCAGTTCTTC.

This clonotype was counted a few times. This chain uses TRBV12-3 or TRBV12-4 with TRBJ1-6; D gene unclear. The V gene lost 3 bases and the J gene lost 10 bases, with 10 bases spanning the gap. The CDR3 runs to 13 residues. The CDR3 sequence: CASSFEAFSPLHF. CDR3 nucleotides: TGTGCCAGCAGTTTTGAAGCTTTCTCACCCCTCCACTTT.

The chain is built from TRBV12-3 or TRBV12-4 and TRBJ2-5; 10 nucleotides line up with TRBD1. The DNA end favors TRBJ2-4, so the J call may be wrong. The CDR3 is 14 residues long. The CDR3 nucleotides are TGTGCCAGCAGTTTAAGGACAGGGGGGGACATTCAGTACTTC. Translated: CASSLRTGGDIQYF.

This chain connects TRBV20-1 to TRBJ1-5, with D perhaps matching TRBD1 (6 bases). CDR1 is DFQATT, CDR2 SNEGSKA, per germline (reference sequence). Trimming removed 0 bases from V and 2 bases from J, with 17 bases in between. The CDR3 has 17 amino acids. This CDR3 is CSARDPQGKMGNQPQHF. For the CDR3, the DNA is TGCAGTGCTAGAGATCCCCAGGGGAAAATGGGCAATCAGCCCCAGCATTTT.

The chain employs TRBV4-1 and TRBJ1-5; no clear D gene. Germline CDR1 MGHRA, CDR2 YSYEKL. Trimming shortened V by 4 bases and J by 0 bases, and 7 bases separated the two germline ends. The CDR3 consists of 14 residues. The CDR3 loop is CASSLAVSNQPQHF. CDR3 sequence (DNA): TGCGCCAGCAGCCTGGCGGTTAGCAATCAGCCCCAGCATTTT.

This chain joins TRBV20-1 and TRBJ2-1; a possible D gene is TRBD2 (6 bases). Germline V lookup: CDR1 DFQATT, CDR2 SNEGSKA (reference sequence). The CDR3 sequence is 13 residues long. CDR3 in amino acids: CRGVDYIGGNSFF. The CDR3 DNA follows: TGCAGGGGAGTGGACTACATCGGGGGAAATTCGTTCTTC.

The CDR3 here is CASSPGLYYEQYF. The CDR3, as DNA: TGTGCCAGCAGTCCCGGGCTTTATTACGAGCAGTACTTC. The V call is TRBV6-5, the J call TRBJ2-7, with D hard to call. Trimming cost V 5 bases and J 4 bases, with 12 bases left between them. Germline CDR1 and CDR2: MNHEY and SVGAGI. The CDR3 runs to 13 residues.

The rearrangement uses TRBV6-2 or TRBV6-3 and TRBJ1-2; no firm D call. The V gene lost 1 base and the J gene lost 4 bases, with 4 bases spanning the gap. CDR3 length: 12 amino acids. CDR1 and CDR2 from the germline V gene are MNHEY and SVGEGT. CDR3: CASSYLVYGYTF. DNA for the CDR3: TGTGCCAGCAGTTACTTGGTCTATGGCTACACCTTC.

In this sample, this clonotype turned up a few times. This CDR3 reads CASSLSAYTDTQYF. The CDR3, as DNA: TGTGCCAGCAGCTTATCTGCTTACACAGATACGCAGTATTTT. The rearrangement uses TRBV7-2 and TRBJ2-3; D ambiguous. Per germline, CDR1 SGHTA and CDR2 FQGNSA. Trimming took off 2 bases at V and 2 bases at J, with 8 bases between the two ends. This CDR3 is built from 14 residues. The full variable domain, completed using reference TRBV7-2 and TRBJ2-3, is GAGVSQSPSNKVTEKGKDVELRCDPISGHTALYWYRQSLGQGLEFLIYFQGNSAPDKSGLPSDRFSAERTGGSVSTLTIQRTQQEDSAVYLCASSLSAYTDTQYFGPGTRLTVL.

The V and J genes are TRBV29-1 and TRBJ2-2; TRBD1 matches at 7 bases. From germline, CDR1 is SQVTM and CDR2 ANQGSEA. V dropped 3 bases and J dropped 3; count of bases not matched to a gene: 7. The CDR3 sequence is 15 residues long. The CDR3 sequence is CSVDPGQSYTGELFF. The CDR3 bases are TGCAGCGTTGACCCGGGACAGAGTTACACCGGGGAGCTGTTTTTT.

This clonotype was counted a few times. The chain recombines TRBV6-5 with TRBJ2-7; no reliable D call. The CDR3 runs to 15 residues. The germline CDR1 and CDR2 sequences are MNHEY and SVGAGI. V lost 5 bases to trimming and J lost 3 bases, with 17 bases between them. The DNA of the CDR3 is TGTGCCAGCAGTCAAGTTGGGATCCGAGGCTACGAGCAGTACTTC. Protein sequence: CASSQVGIRGYEQYF.

The chain recombines TRBV12-3 or TRBV12-4 with TRBJ2-1; D is perhaps TRBD1 (6 bases). V was shortened by 5 bases and J by 4 bases, with 9 bases between the two germline ends. The CDR3 is 13 residues long. The CDR3 is CASSQGKYNEQFF. CDR3 in DNA: TGTGCCAGCAGTCAGGGGAAGTACAATGAGCAGTTCTTC.

This chain connects TRBV7-2 to TRBJ2-1, with D possibly being TRBD2 (5 bases). Germline V gene data show CDR1 as SGHTA and CDR2 as FQGNSA. CDR3 length equals 16 residues. Trimming took 3 bases from V and 0 from J, leaving 12 bases between them. The CDR3 sequence is CASSLRETRSYNEQFF. CDR3 in DNA: TGTGCCAGCAGCTTGAGGGAAACCCGCTCCTACAATGAGCAGTTCTTC.

The chain is built from TRBV6-2 or TRBV6-3 and TRBJ2-4, with TRBD1 matching 7 bases. Germline loops: CDR1 MNHEY, CDR2 SVGEGT. The CDR3 covers 15 residues. V dropped 7 bases and J dropped 2; count of bases not matched to a gene: 8. The CDR3 sequence: CASNRQGIPKNIQYF. CDR3 DNA sequence: TGTGCCAGCAATAGACAGGGAATCCCCAAAAACATTCAGTACTTC.

This sequence joins TRBV4-1 and TRBJ1-5, with a possible D match to TRBD1 (5 bases). Trimming removed 0 bases at V and 6 bases at J, with 15 bases between. The CDR3 extends over 16 amino acids. CDR1 is MGHRA and CDR2 is YSYEKL in the germline V gene. For the CDR3, the DNA is TGCGCCAGCAGCCAAGAGGCAGGGCGTTGGGGTCAGCCCCAGCATTTT. Translated: CASSQEAGRWGQPQHF.

The gene calls are TRBV29-1 and TRBJ2-4, with a possible D match to TRBD1 (8 bases). The J call could be wrong; TRBJ2-7 is a better fit for the DNA end. Germline CDR1 is SQVTM and CDR2 is ANQGSEA. The CDR3 loop spans 13 amino acids. The CDR3 reads CSATGGGNYEQYF. In DNA, the CDR3 is TGCAGCGCTACAGGGGGGGGGAATTACGAGCAGTACTTC.

This chain joins TRBV10-3 and TRBJ2-5; TRBD2 aligns across 9 bases. J gave up 2 bases and V 0 bases, and 7 bases lay outside the gene matches. CDR3 length: 17 residues. CDR1 ENHRY and CDR2 SYGVKD come from the germline V gene. The CDR3 sequence: CAISESGLAGDQETQYF. CDR3 in DNA: TGTGCCATCAGTGAGTCGGGGTTAGCGGGGGATCAAGAGACCCAGTACTTC.

The V and J genes are TRBV2 and TRBJ2-7, with D unclear. TRBJ2-5 matches the DNA end more closely, so the J call is doubtful. This CDR3 has 15 residues. CDR1 is SNHLY, CDR2 FYNNEI, per germline. CDR3 nucleotides: TGTGCCAGCAGGACTTTGCGATTGGGTGACGAGACCCAGTACTTC. It codes for CASRTLRLGDETQYF.

In this sample, this clonotype turned up a few times. V is TRBV11-1 and J is TRBJ2-7; D tentatively fits TRBD1 or TRBD2 (5 bases each). V gave up 2 bases and J gave up 3 bases, with 11 bases separating them. The CDR3 runs to 14 residues. CDR1 is SGHAT, CDR2 FQDESV, per germline (reference sequence). The CDR3 sequence is CASSLHGANYEQYF. The DNA for the CDR3 is TGTGCCAGCAGCTTACACGGGGCAAACTACGAGCAGTACTTC. Full variable domain (remainder filled in from reference TRBV11-1 and TRBJ2-7): EAEVAQSPRYKITEKSQAVAFWCDPISGHATLYWYRQILGQGPELLVQFQDESVVDDSQLPKDRFSAERLKGVDSTLKIQPAELGDSAMYLCASSLHGANYEQYFGPGTRLTVT.

The V gene is TRBV5-5, the J gene TRBJ1-1; a possible D gene is TRBD1 (5 bases). Germline CDR1 SGHKS, CDR2 YYEKEE (reference sequence). V was shortened by 4 bases and J by 8 bases, with 15 bases between the two germline ends. The CDR3 loop spans 13 amino acids. The chain's CDR3 is CASSPGGLTEAFF. CDR3 sequence (DNA): TGTGCCAGCAGCCCCGGGGGATTAACAGAAGCTTTCTTT.

This chain connects TRBV9 to TRBJ2-7, with D perhaps matching TRBD1 (6 bases). Trimming stripped 2 bases from V and 6 bases from J, with 15 bases between. There are 14 residues in the CDR3. Germline V gene lookup returns CDR1 SGDLS and CDR2 YYNGEE. The CDR3: CASSVESDRTEQYF. The CDR3 nucleotides read TGTGCCAGCAGCGTTGAGTCAGACAGGACCGAGCAGTACTTC.

The chain employs TRBV7-8 and TRBJ2-2; D may match TRBD1 or TRBD2 (5 bases each). This CDR3 comprises 17 residues. The V gene lost 6 bases and the J gene lost 4 bases, with 21 bases spanning the gap. Per germline, CDR1 SGHVS and CDR2 FQNEAQ. CDR3 sequence: CASSRVHVGVSTGELFF. As DNA, the CDR3 is TGTGCCAGCAGTCGAGTCCATGTGGGGGTCAGCACCGGGGAGCTGTTTTTT.

The CDR3 bases are TGTGCCACCAGTCCAGTCCGGACAGTTTATTATGGCTACACCTTC. It specifies CATSPVRTVYYGYTF. The chain is built from TRBV15 and TRBJ1-2; maybe TRBD1 (6 bases). Trimming took off 6 bases at V and 5 bases at J, with 19 bases between the two ends. Germline V CDR1 and CDR2: LNHNV, YYDKDF (reference sequence). The length of the CDR3 is 15 residues.

V and J are TRBV6-2 or TRBV6-3 and TRBJ1-2, with 7 bases identical to TRBD1. With 5 bases clipped from V and 5 bases from J, the junction kept 5 bases outside the gene matches. The CDR3 contains 13 residues. From germline, CDR1 is MNHEY and CDR2 SVGEGT. CDR3 protein: CASSDGTVYGYTF. The DNA for the CDR3 is TGTGCCAGCAGTGACGGGACAGTTTATGGCTACACCTTC.

This clonotype has only a few counts. The chain has TRBV20-1 and TRBJ2-1; 8 bases map to TRBD1. The CDR3 has 16 amino acids. Germline assignment: CDR1 DFQATT and CDR2 SNEGSKA (reference sequence). J gave up 0 bases and V 2 bases, and 6 bases lay outside the gene matches. The CDR3 region is CSARPRTGNSYNEQFF. CDR3 coding DNA: TGCAGTGCTAGACCCCGGACAGGGAACTCCTACAATGAGCAGTTCTTC.